These 27 T cell receptor beta chains were all obtained from the same sample, sequenced in a study of blood T cell repertoires in COVID-19. Measured with immunoSEQ multiplex PCR; TCRdb has only the in-frame clones, and not every one. The table lists approximately 240,000 clones, about 83% of them singletons, with more than 5% in the top ten. Sequenced input: peripheral blood. The receptors shown here come from a human donor in a cohort sampled during active COVID-19.

The chain is built from TRBV27 and TRBJ2-5; 8 bases align to TRBD1. The junction had 14 bases not matched to a gene; V was cut back by 3 bases and J by 2 bases. The CDR3 is 18 amino acids. Germline assignment: CDR1 MNHEY and CDR2 SMNVEV (reference sequence). CDR3 amino acids: CASSLRGPQGARQETQYF. CDR3 DNA: TGTGCCAGCAGTTTGCGGGGCCCTCAGGGGGCGAGGCAAGAGACCCAGTACTTC.

This clone was detected only once. The V and J genes are TRBV18 and TRBJ2-5; D not resolved. Germline values: CDR1 KGHSH, CDR2 LQKENI. The CDR3 is 14 amino acids. V gave up 0 bases and J gave up 1 base, with 6 bases separating them. The CDR3 DNA is TGTGCCAGCTCACCACCGGCCAGCCAAGAGACCCAGTACTTC. It is translated as CASSPPASQETQYF.

This sequence joins TRBV7-2 and TRBJ2-2; 8 bases are a match to TRBD1. V trimming: 1 base; J trimming: 5 bases; junction bases outside the gene matches: 9. The V gene's germline CDR1 is SGHTA and CDR2 FQGNSA. The length of the CDR3 is 17 residues. The chain's CDR3 is CASSLGGRGQGTGELFF. DNA for the CDR3: TGTGCCAGCAGCTTAGGAGGCAGGGGGCAGGGGACCGGGGAGCTGTTTTTT.

Concerning this clone: This same CDR3 is encoded by further DNA sequences in the sample. The chain uses TRBV3-1 (or the pseudogene TRBV3-2) and TRBJ2-5; D might be TRBD2 (5 bases). The V and J ends lost 4 bases and 5 bases respectively, with 11 bases between them. The CDR3 extends over 13 amino acids. CDR1 is LGHDT and CDR2 is YNNKEL in the germline V gene (reference sequence). The CDR3 DNA reads TGTGCCAGCAGCCCCCCCGGGGTTGAGACCCAGTACTTC. Amino acid sequence: CASSPPGVETQYF.

The rearrangement uses TRBV11-1 and TRBJ1-6, with unresolved D. The germline CDR1 and CDR2 sequences are SGHAT and FQDESV (reference sequence). Deletions cut 3 bases from V and 10 bases from J, with 10 bases between. This CDR3 has 13 amino acids. DNA for the CDR3: TGTGCCAGCAGCTTGGTCAGGAACTCACCCCTCCACTTT. Encoded protein: CASSLVRNSPLHF.

The chain links TRBV6-2 or TRBV6-3 to TRBJ2-5, with D possibly being TRBD1 (6 bases). The CDR3 spans 16 residues. Germline CDR1 and CDR2: MNHEY and SVGEGT. The V gene lost 2 bases and the J gene lost 2 bases, with 15 bases spanning the gap. The CDR3 protein is CASSYTWTAPQETQYF. In DNA, the CDR3 is TGTGCCAGCAGTTACACTTGGACAGCTCCTCAAGAGACCCAGTACTTC.

The V call is TRBV3-1 (or the pseudogene TRBV3-2), the J call TRBJ1-2; D may be TRBD1 (6 bases). With 0 bases removed from V and 3 bases from J, the gap between germline ends came to 38 bases. CDR1 is LGHDT and CDR2 is YNNKEL in the germline V gene (reference sequence). The CDR3 runs 24 residues. CDR3 residues: CASSQDWVTGFGLHTLERDYGYTF. CDR3 nucleotides: TGTGCCAGCAGCCAAGATTGGGTCACAGGGTTTGGACTCCATACCCTAGAACGAGACTATGGCTACACCTTC.

J is TRBJ2-3 and V is TRBV19, with 7 positions matching TRBD2. This CDR3 region has 13 residues. Germline V gene sequence: CDR1 LNHDA, CDR2 SQIVND (reference sequence). V trimming: 0 bases; J trimming: 7 bases; junction bases outside the gene matches: 1. CDR3 protein: CASSIELANTQYF. CDR3 nucleotides: TGTGCCAGTAGTATAGAACTAGCGAATACGCAGTATTTT.

The rearrangement joins TRBV6-4 to TRBJ2-3; maybe TRBD1 (5 bases). Germline V gives CDR1 MRHNA, CDR2 SNTAGT. CDR3 length: 14 residues. The ends were cut back, 5 bases at V and 3 bases at J, with 12 bases in the middle. The CDR3 nucleotides are TGTGCCAGCAGTAAGGGGCCCGGGACAGATACGCAGTATTTT. It yields the protein CASSKGPGTDTQYF.

The genes are TRBV3-1 (or the pseudogene TRBV3-2) and TRBJ2-7, with a possible D match to TRBD2 (6 bases). Germline assignment: CDR1 LGHDT and CDR2 YNNKEL (reference sequence). Trimming shortened V by 0 bases and J by 7 bases, and 19 bases separated the two germline ends. CDR3 length: 16 residues. The DNA for the CDR3 is TGTGCCAGCAGCCAAGATCGAACTAGCCCGTACAGGGAGCAGTACTTC. Residues: CASSQDRTSPYREQYF.

The chain joins TRBV21-1 to TRBJ2-3; the DNA was not used to check the table's D call, TRBD2. TRBV21-1 is deemed a pseudogene. CDR3 size: 11 residues. The CDR3, as DNA: TGTGCCAGCCGCACCCTGGATACGCAGTATTTT. Protein sequence: CASRTLDTQYF.

The genes are TRBV10-3 and TRBJ1-2; D remains ambiguous. Germline lookup yields CDR1 ENHRY and CDR2 SYGVKD. Between the trimmed V and J ends, which lost 0 bases and 5 bases, there was a span of 7 bases. This CDR3 comprises 13 residues. Here the CDR3 reads CAISESTSYGYTF. The CDR3 coding sequence is TGTGCCATCAGTGAGTCGACTAGTTATGGCTACACCTTC.

The V and J genes are TRBV9 and TRBJ2-7; the match to TRBD1 covers 10 bases. In germline, CDR1 is SGDLS, CDR2 YYNGEE. This CDR3 comprises 14 residues. V lost 0 bases to trimming and J lost 4 bases; unmatched junction nucleotides: 1. CDR3 residues: CASSVGGQGYEQYF. In DNA form, the CDR3 reads TGTGCCAGCAGCGTAGGGGGACAGGGGTACGAGCAGTACTTC.

The chain has TRBV5-6 and TRBJ2-7; 9 bases are shared with TRBD1. CDR1 and CDR2 from the germline V gene are SGHDT and YYEEEE. Trimming at V came to 3 bases and at J to 3 bases, leaving 10 bases not matched to a gene. The length of the CDR3 is 16 residues. CDR3 nucleotides: TGTGCCAGCAGCTGGACACAGGGGGCGAAAAGCTACGAGCAGTACTTC. As protein: CASSWTQGAKSYEQYF.

The chain recombines TRBV15 with TRBJ1-2; 7 positions agree with TRBD1. After removal of 5 bases from V and 3 bases from J, the junction contained 6 bases not matched to a gene. The V gene's germline CDR1 is LNHNV and CDR2 YYDKDF (reference sequence). This CDR3 region has 14 residues. CDR3 sequence: CATSPGQTHYGYTF. The DNA for the CDR3 is TGTGCCACCAGCCCGGGACAGACCCACTATGGCTACACCTTC.

Of note for this clone: The same CDR3 also results from other DNA sequences found in this sample. The CDR3 here is CASSYSGGTYGYTF. The CDR3 nucleotides are TGTGCCAGCAGTTACTCGGGGGGGACCTATGGCTACACCTTC. The V and J genes are TRBV6-5 and TRBJ1-2; D possibly corresponds to TRBD1 (5 bases). Per the germline V gene, CDR1 is MNHEY and CDR2 is SVGAGI. The V end was cut by 0 bases, the J end by 4 bases, with 9 bases between. This CDR3 region has 14 residues.

The chain couples TRBV5-1 to TRBJ2-1, with D possibly TRBD2 on 6 matching bases. From germline, CDR1 is SGHRS and CDR2 YFSETQ. Trimming cost V 1 base and J 5 bases, with 19 bases left between them. This CDR3 region has 17 residues. CDR3 residues: CASSLLGTGVSNNEQFF. The CDR3 bases are TGCGCCAGCAGCTTGCTCGGGACGGGGGTAAGCAACAATGAGCAGTTCTTC.

This chain links TRBV28 with TRBJ1-2, with a tentative D call TRBD1 (6 bases). In germline, CDR1 is MDHEN, CDR2 SYDVKM. Trimming shortened V by 7 bases and J by 2 bases, and 14 bases separated the two germline ends. The CDR3 extends over 14 amino acids. CDR3 sequence reads: CASTSGALNYGYTF. CDR3 nucleotides: TGTGCCAGCACCTCAGGGGCTTTAAACTATGGCTACACCTTC.

CDR3 loop: CASSLEGVSNQPQHF. The CDR3 DNA sequence: TGTGCCAGCTCCCTGGAAGGGGTTAGCAATCAGCCCCAGCATTTT. The chain carries TRBV18 and TRBJ1-5, with D maybe TRBD1 (5 bases). The CDR3 is 15 residues long. Germline values: CDR1 KGHSH, CDR2 LQKENI. Deletions cut 6 bases from V and 0 bases from J, with 12 bases between.

The rearrangement links TRBV5-6 to TRBJ2-7; 7 bases match TRBD1. CDR3 length: 13 residues. Germline-derived CDR1 and CDR2 are SGHDT and YYEEEE. After removal of 4 bases from V and 3 bases from J, the junction contained 4 bases not matched to a gene. The CDR3 DNA sequence: TGTGCCAGCAGCGTACAGGGGATCTACGAGCAGTACTTC. It translates to CASSVQGIYEQYF.

This chain connects TRBV6-6 to TRBJ1-2; 8 bases align to TRBD1. V trimming: 5 bases; J trimming: 2 bases; junction bases outside the gene matches: 7. Germline CDR1 is MNHNY and CDR2 is SVGAGI (reference sequence). This CDR3 is built from 15 residues. CDR3 amino acids: CASSPGQGGNYGYTF. The DNA of the CDR3 is TGTGCCAGCAGTCCCGGACAGGGCGGAAACTATGGCTACACCTTC.

Only a few counts were recorded for this clone. The V call is TRBV4-1, the J call TRBJ1-5, with 8 bases lining up with TRBD1. CDR3 length equals 15 residues. Germline-derived CDR1 and CDR2 are MGHRA and YSYEKL. V was clipped by 5 bases and J by 5 bases; unmatched bases: 8. The CDR3 sequence: CASSMRTGPDQPQHF. The CDR3 coding sequence is TGCGCCAGCAGCATGCGGACAGGGCCAGATCAGCCCCAGCATTTT.

The chain joins TRBV24-1 to TRBJ2-3, with D unclear. The CDR3 length is 12 residues. Germline V lookup: CDR1 KGHDR, CDR2 SFDVKD. V dropped 5 bases and J dropped 2 bases, with 4 bases sitting between them. Here the CDR3 DNA reads TGTGCCACCAGTGGAGACACAGATACGCAGTATTTT. Residues: CATSGDTDTQYF.

The chain carries TRBV7-8 and TRBJ2-4, with D perhaps TRBD2 (5 bases). V was cut by 2 bases and J by 0 bases, with 11 bases left in between. Per germline, CDR1 SGHVS and CDR2 FQNEAQ. This CDR3 contains 16 residues. CDR3 DNA sequence: TGTGCCAGCAGCTTATCCCCGGGATTAGCCAAAAACATTCAGTACTTC. This encodes CASSLSPGLAKNIQYF.

The chain uses TRBV24-1 and TRBJ1-2; D is unresolved. V lost 5 bases and J lost 2, with 8 bases in between. This CDR3 has 13 residues. From germline, CDR1 is KGHDR and CDR2 SFDVKD. The CDR3 protein is CATSGGFNYGYTF. The CDR3 nucleotides read TGTGCCACCAGTGGAGGGTTCAACTATGGCTACACCTTC.

This clone is medium-sized (0.01 to 0.1%) within its sample. The CDR3 DNA follows: TGCGCCAGCAGCCCGGGATGGGACAGTACTTATTCACCCCTCCACTTT. This encodes CASSPGWDSTYSPLHF. The chain carries TRBV4-1 and TRBJ1-6; 7 positions agree with TRBD1. Trimming cost V 4 bases and J 8 bases; bases outside gene matches: 11. Germline loops: CDR1 MGHRA, CDR2 YSYEKL. The CDR3 consists of 16 residues.

The chain couples TRBV3-1 (or the pseudogene TRBV3-2) to TRBJ2-5; 12 nucleotides match TRBD2. The CDR3 runs to 21 residues. V was pared by 0 bases and J by 4 bases, with 18 bases of the junction left unmatched. CDR1 and CDR2 from the germline V gene are LGHDT and YNNKEL (reference sequence). The CDR3 region is CASSQDEGGLAGFWAGETQYF. The CDR3 nucleotides are TGTGCCAGCAGCCAAGATGAGGGAGGACTAGCGGGATTTTGGGCAGGAGAGACCCAGTACTTC.